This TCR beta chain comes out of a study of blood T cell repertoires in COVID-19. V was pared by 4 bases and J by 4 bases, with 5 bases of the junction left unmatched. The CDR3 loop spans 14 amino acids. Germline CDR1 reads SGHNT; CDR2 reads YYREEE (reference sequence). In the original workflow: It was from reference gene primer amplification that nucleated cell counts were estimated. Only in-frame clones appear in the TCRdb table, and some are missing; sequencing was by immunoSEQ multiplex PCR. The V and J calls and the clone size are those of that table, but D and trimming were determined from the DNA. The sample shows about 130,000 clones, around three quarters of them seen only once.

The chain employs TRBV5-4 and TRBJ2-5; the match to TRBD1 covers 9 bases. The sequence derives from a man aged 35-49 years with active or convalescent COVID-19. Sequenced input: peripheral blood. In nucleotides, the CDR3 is TGTGCCAGCAGCCAGGGGGGACAGGGAGAGACCCAGTACTTC. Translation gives CASSQGGQGETQYF.